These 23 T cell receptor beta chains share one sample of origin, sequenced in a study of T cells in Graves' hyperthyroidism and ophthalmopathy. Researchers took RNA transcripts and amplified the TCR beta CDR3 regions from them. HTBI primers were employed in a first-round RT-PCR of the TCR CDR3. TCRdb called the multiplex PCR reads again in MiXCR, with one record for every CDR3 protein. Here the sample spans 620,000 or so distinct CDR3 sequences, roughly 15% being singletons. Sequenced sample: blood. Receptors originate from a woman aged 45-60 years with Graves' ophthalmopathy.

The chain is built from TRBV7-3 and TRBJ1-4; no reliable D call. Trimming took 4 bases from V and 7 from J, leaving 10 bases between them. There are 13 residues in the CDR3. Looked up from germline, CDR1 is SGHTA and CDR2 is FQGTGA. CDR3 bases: TGTGCCAGCAGCTCCTACAGCAGTGAAAAACTGTTTTTT. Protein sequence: CASSSYSSEKLFF.

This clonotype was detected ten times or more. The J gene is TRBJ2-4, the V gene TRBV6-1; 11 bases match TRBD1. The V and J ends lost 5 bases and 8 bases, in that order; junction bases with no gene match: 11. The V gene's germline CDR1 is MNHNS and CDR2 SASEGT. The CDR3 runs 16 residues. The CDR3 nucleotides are TGTGCCAGCAGTAGGGCGGGACAGGGGGAATTTTACATTCAGTACTTC. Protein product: CASSRAGQGEFYIQYF.

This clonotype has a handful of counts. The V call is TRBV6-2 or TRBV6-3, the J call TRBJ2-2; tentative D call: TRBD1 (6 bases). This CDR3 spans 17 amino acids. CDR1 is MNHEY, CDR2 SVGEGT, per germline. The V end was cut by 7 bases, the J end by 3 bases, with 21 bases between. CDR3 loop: CASTGWTETIDTGELFF. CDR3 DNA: TGTGCCAGCACCGGGTGGACAGAGACAATAGACACCGGGGAGCTGTTTTTT.

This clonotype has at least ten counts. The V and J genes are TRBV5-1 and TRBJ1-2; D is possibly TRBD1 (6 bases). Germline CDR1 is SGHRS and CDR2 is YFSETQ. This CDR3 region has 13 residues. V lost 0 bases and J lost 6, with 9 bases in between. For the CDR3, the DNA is TGCGCCAGCAGCTTGGTAGGGGGAGATGGCTACACCTTC. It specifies CASSLVGGDGYTF.

For the CDR3, the DNA is TGTGCCAGCAGTTACGACAGGGATGTTCGGACAGATACGCAGTATTTT. Translation: CASSYDRDVRTDTQYF. This chain connects TRBV27 to TRBJ2-3; TRBD1 aligns across 7 bases. Unmatched junction bases numbered 10, after V lost 4 bases and J lost 3 bases. The CDR3 consists of 16 residues. In germline, CDR1 is MNHEY, CDR2 SMNVEV (reference sequence).

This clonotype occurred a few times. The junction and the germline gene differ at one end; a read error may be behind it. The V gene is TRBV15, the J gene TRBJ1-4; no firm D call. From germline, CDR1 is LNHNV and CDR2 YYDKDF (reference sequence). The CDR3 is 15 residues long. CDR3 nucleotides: TGTGCCACCAGCAGGGTGACAAGTTTTAATGAAAATCTGTTTTTT. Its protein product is CATSRVTSFNENLFF.

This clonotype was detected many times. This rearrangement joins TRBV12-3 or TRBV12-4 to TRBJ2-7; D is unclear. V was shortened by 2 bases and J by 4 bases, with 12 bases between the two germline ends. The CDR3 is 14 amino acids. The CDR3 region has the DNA TGTGCCAGCAGTTTAAGGTCAGCGCTTTACGAGCAGTACTTC. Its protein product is CASSLRSALYEQYF.

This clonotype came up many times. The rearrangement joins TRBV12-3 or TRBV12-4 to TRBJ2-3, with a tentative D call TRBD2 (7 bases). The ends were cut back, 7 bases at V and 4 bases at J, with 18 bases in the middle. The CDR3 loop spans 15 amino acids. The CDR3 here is CASISPRGGADTQYF. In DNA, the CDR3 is TGTGCCAGCATCTCCCCCAGGGGAGGGGCAGATACGCAGTATTTT.

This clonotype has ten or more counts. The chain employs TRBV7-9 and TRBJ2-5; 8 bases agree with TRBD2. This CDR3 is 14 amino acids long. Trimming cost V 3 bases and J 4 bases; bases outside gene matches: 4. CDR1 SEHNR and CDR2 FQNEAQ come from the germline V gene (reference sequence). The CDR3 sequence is CASSLTSVRETQYF. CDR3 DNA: TGTGCCAGCAGCTTGACTAGCGTGAGAGAGACCCAGTACTTC. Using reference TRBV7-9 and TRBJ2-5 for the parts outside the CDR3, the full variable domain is DTGVSQNPRHKITKRGQNVTFRCDPISEHNRLYWYRQTLGQGPEFLTYFQNEAQLEKSRLLSDRFSAERPKGSFSTLEIQRTEQGDSAMYLCASSLTSVRETQYFGPGTRLLVL.

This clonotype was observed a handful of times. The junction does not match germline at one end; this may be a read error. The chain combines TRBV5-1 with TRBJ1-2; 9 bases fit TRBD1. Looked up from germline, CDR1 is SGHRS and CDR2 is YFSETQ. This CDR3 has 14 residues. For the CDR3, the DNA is TGCGCCAGCAGATTGGGACAGGGCACATATGGCTACACCTTC. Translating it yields CASRLGQGTYGYTF.

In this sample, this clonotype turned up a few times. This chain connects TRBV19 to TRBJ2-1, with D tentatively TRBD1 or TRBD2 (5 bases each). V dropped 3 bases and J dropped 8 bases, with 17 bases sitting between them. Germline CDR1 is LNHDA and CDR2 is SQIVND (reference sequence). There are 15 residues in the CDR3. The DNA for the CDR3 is TGTGCCAGTAGTATTTCGCCAGGGACGGTATATGAGCAGTTCTTC. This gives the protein CASSISPGTVYEQFF.

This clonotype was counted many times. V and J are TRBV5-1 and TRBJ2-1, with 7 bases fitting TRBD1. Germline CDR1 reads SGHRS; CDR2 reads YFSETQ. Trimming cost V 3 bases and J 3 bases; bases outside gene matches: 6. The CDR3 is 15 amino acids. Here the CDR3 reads CASSSSTGLYNEQFF. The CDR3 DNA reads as TGCGCCAGCAGCTCCTCGACAGGGCTCTACAATGAGCAGTTCTTC.

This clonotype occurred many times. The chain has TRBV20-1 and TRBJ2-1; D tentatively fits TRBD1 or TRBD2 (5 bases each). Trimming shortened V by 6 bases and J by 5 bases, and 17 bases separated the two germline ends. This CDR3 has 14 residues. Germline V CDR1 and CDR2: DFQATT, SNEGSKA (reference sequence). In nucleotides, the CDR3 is TGCAGTGCCGCATCTGCTGGGACGCACAATGAGCAGTTCTTC. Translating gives CSAASAGTHNEQFF.

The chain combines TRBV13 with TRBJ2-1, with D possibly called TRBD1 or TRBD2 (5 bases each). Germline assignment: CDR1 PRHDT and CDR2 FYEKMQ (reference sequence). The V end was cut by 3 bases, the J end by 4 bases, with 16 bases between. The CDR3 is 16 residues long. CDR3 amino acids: CASSFTMGPRYNEQFF. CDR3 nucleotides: TGTGCCAGCAGCTTCACAATGGGACCCCGATACAATGAGCAGTTCTTC.

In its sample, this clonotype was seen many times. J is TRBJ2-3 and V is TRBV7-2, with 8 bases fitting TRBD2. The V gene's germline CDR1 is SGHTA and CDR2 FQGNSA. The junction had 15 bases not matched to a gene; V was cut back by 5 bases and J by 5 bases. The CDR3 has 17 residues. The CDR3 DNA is TGTGCCAGCAGCACCAGAAGTGGGACTAGGGGGAGAGATACGCAGTATTTT. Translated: CASSTRSGTRGRDTQYF.

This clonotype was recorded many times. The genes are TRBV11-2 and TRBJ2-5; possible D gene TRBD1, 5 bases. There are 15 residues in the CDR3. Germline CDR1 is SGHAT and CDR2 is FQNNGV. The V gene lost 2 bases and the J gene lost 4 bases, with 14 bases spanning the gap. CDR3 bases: TGTGCCAGCAGCTTATTAGGGGATGTGGTAGAGACCCAGTACTTC. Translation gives CASSLLGDVVETQYF.

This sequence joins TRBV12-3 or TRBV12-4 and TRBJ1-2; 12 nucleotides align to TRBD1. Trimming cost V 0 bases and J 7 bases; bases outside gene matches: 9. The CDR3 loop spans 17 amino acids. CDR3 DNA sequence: TGTGCCAGCAGTTTAGCGTTTCTCGGGACAGGGGGCGGTGGCTACACCTTC. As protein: CASSLAFLGTGGGGYTF.

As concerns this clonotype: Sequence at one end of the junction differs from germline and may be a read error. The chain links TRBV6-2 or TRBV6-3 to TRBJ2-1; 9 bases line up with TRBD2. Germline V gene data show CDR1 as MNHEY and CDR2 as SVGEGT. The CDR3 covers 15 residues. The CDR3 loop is CTSSLLAGGYNEQFF. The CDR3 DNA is TGTACCAGCAGCCTGCTGGCGGGAGGGTACAATGAGCAGTTCTTC.

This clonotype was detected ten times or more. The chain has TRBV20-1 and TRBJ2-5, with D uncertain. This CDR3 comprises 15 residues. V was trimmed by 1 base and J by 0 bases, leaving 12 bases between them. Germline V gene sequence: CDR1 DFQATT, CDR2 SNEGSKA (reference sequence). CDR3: CSARVRSSDQETQYF. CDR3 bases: TGCAGTGCTAGAGTTAGGTCGTCAGACCAAGAGACCCAGTACTTC.

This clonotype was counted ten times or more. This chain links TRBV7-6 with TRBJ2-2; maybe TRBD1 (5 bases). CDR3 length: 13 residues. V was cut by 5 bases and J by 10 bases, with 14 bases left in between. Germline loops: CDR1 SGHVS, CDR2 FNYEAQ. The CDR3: CASSIQVPLELFF. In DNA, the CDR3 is TGTGCCAGCAGCATACAGGTTCCATTGGAGCTGTTTTTT. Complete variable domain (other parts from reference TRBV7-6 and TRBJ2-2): GAGVSQSPRYKVTKRGQDVALRCDPISGHVSLYWYRQALGQGPEFLTYFNYEAQQDKSGLPNDRFSAERPEGSISTLTIQRTEQRDSAMYRCASSIQVPLELFFGEGSRLTVL.

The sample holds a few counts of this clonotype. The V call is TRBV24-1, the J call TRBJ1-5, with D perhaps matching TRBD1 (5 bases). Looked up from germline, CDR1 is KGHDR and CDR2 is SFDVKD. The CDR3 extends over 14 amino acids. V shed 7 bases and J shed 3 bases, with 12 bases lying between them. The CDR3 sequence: CATRGIGANQPQHF. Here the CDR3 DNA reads TGTGCCACCAGGGGCATAGGGGCCAATCAGCCCCAGCATTTT.

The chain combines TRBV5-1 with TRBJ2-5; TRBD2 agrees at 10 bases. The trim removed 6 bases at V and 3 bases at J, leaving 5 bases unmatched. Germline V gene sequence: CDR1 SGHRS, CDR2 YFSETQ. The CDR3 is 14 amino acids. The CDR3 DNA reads TGCGCCAGCAATGGGCTAGCGGGAGAAGAGACCCAGTACTTC. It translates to CASNGLAGEETQYF. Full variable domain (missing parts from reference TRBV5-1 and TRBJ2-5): KAGVTQTPRYLIKTRGQQVTLSCSPISGHRSVSWYQQTPGQGLQFLFEYFSETQRNKGNFPGRFSGRQFSNSRSEMNVSTLELGDSALYLCASNGLAGEETQYFGPGTRLLVL.

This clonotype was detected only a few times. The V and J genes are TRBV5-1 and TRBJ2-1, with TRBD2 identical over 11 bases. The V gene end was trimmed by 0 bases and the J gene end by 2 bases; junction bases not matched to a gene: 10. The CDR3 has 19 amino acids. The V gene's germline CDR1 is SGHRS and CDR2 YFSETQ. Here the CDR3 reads CASSLESGVAGGPYNEQFF. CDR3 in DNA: TGCGCCAGCAGCTTGGAGAGTGGGGTAGCGGGAGGGCCCTACAATGAGCAGTTCTTC. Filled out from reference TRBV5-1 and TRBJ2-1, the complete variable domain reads KAGVTQTPRYLIKTRGQQVTLSCSPISGHRSVSWYQQTPGQGLQFLFEYFSETQRNKGNFPGRFSGRQFSNSRSEMNVSTLELGDSALYLCASSLESGVAGGPYNEQFFGPGTRLTVL.